This T cell receptor (beta chain) was captured in a study of blood T cell repertoires in COVID-19. Overall study context: Material from acute and convalescent COVID-19 was sourced from the United States, Italy and Spain. T cells, B-cell-depleted T cells, or PBMCs supplied cDNA or gDNA.

The CDR3 is 13 amino acids. V was pared by 2 bases and J by 4 bases, with 8 bases between. Germline values: CDR1 MNHEY, CDR2 SVGAGI. This clone showed up just a few times. Patients from Seattle were sampled longitudinally, starting during active infection. This table comes from immunoSEQ multiplex PCR, and its TCRdb copy is limited to in-frame clones, with some not included. The data contain about 350,000 clones, roughly 86% of them singletons. The chain links TRBV6-5 to TRBJ1-2, with D uncertain. The sequencing sample was made of peripheral blood. The TCR originated in a woman aged 70-85 years with COVID-19, enrolled during active disease. DNA for the CDR3: TGTGCCAGCAGTTACAACAAGCGCTATGGCTACACCTTC. Translated: CASSYNKRYGYTF.